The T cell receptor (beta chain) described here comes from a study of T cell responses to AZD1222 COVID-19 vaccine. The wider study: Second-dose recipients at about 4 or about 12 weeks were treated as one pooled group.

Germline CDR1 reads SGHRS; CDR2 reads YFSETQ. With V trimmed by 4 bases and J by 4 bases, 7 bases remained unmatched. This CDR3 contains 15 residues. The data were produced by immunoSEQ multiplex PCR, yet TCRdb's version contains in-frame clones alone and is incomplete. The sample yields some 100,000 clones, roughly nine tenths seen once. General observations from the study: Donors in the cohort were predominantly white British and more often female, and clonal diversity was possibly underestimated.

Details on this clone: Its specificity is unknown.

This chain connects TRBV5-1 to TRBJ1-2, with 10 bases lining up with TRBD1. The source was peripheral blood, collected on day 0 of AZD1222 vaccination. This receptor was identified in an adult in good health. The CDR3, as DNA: TGCGCCAGCAGCCCCCAGGGACAGGGGATCTATGGCTACACCTTC. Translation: CASSPQGQGIYGYTF.